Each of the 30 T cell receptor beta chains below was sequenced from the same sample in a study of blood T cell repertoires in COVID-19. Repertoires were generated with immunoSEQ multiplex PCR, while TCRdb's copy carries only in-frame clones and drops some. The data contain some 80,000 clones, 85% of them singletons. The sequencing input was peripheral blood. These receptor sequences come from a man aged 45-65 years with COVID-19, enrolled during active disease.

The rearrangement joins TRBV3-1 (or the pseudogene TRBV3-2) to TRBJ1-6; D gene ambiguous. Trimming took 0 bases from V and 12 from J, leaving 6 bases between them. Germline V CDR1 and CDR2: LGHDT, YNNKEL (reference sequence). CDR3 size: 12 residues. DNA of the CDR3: TGTGCCAGCAGCCAAGAACCAGGACCCCTCCACTTT. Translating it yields CASSQEPGPLHF.

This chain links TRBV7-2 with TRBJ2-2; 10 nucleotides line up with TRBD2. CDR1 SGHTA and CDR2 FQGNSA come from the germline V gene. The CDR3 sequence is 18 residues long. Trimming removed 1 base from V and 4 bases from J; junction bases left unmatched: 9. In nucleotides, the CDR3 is TGTGCCAGCAGCTTAGAGCGCCTAGCGGGAGAGGTCACCGGGGAGCTGTTTTTT. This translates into CASSLERLAGEVTGELFF.

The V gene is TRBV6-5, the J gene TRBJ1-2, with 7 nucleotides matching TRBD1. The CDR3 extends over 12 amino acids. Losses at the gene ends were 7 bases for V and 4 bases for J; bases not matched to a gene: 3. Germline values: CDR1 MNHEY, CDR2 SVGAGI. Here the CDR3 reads CASTGTVYGYTF. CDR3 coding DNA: TGTGCCAGCACCGGGACAGTCTATGGCTACACCTTC.

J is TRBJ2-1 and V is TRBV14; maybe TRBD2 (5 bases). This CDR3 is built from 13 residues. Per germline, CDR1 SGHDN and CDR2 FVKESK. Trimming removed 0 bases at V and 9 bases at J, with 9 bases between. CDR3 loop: CASSQDLRGEQFF. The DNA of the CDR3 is TGTGCCAGCAGCCAAGATCTCCGGGGTGAGCAGTTCTTC.

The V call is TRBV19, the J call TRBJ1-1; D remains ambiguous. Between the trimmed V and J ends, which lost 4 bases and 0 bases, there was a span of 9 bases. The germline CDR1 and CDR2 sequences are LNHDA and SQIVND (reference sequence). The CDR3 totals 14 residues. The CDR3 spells CASSKQIMNTEAFF. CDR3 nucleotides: TGTGCCAGTAGTAAACAGATCATGAACACTGAAGCTTTCTTT. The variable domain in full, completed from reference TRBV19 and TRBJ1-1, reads DGGITQSPKYLFRKEGQNVTLSCEQNLNHDAMYWYRQDPGQGLRLIYYSQIVNDFQKGDIAEGYSVSREKKESFPLTVTSAQKNPTAFYLCASSKQIMNTEAFFGQGTRLTVV.

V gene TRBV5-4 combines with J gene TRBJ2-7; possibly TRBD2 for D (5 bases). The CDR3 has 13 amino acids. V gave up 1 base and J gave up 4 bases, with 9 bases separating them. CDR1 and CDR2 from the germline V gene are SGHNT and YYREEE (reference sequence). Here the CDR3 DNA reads TGTGCCAGCAGCTTGTATCTAGCTTACGAGCAGTACTTC. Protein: CASSLYLAYEQYF.

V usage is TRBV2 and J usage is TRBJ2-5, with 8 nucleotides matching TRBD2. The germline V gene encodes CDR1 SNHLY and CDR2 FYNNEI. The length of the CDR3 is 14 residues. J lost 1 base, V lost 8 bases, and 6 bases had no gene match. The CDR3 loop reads CASALAELQETQYF. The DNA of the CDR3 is TGTGCCAGCGCACTAGCGGAGCTCCAAGAGACCCAGTACTTC.

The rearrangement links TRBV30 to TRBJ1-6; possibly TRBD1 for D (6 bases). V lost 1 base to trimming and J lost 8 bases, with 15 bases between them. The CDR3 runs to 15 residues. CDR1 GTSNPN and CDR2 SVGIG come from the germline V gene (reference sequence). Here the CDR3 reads CAWSANRARDSPLHF. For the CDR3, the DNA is TGTGCCTGGAGTGCCAACAGGGCCAGGGATTCACCCCTCCACTTT.

The CDR3 bases are TGTGCCAGCAGCCGAACTAGACCCTTACAGTACAATGAGCAGTTCTTC. This gives the protein CASSRTRPLQYNEQFF. This chain connects TRBV14 to TRBJ2-1, with a tentative D call TRBD2 (5 bases). Between the trimmed V and J ends, which lost 4 bases and 4 bases, there was a span of 17 bases. The CDR3 has 16 residues. Germline V gives CDR1 SGHDN, CDR2 FVKESK.

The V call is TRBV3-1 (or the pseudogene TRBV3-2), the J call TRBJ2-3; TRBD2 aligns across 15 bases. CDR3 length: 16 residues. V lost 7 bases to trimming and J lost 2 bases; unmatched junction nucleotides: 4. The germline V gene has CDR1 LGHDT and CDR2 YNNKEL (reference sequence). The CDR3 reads CASTRTSGRDTDTQYF. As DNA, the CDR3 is TGTGCCAGCACCCGGACTAGCGGGAGGGACACAGATACGCAGTATTTT.

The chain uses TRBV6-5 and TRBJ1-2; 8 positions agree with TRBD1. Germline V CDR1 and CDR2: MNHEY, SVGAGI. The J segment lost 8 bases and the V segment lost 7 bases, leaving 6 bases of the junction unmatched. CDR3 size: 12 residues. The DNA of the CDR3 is TGTGCCAGCACCCAGGGGGCCGGGGGCTACACCTTC. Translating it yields CASTQGAGGYTF.

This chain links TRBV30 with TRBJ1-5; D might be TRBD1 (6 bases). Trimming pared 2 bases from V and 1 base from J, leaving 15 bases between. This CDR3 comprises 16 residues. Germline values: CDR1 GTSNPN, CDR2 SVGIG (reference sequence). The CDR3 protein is CAWSPPGQRSNQPQHF. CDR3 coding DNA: TGTGCCTGGAGTCCACCTGGACAGCGGAGCAATCAGCCCCAGCATTTT.

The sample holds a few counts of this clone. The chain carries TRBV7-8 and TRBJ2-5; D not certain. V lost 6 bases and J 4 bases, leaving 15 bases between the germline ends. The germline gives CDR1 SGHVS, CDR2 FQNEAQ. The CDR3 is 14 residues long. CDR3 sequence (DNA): TGTGCCAGCAGTCGTGATCGTGGGCGAGAGACCCAGTACTTC. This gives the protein CASSRDRGRETQYF.

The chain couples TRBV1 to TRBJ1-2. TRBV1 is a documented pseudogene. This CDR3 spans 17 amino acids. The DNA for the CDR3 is TGCACCAGCAGCCAAGATCTGACCGGGAGCTCAGGCTATGGCTACACCTTC. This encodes CTSSQDLTGSSGYGYTF.

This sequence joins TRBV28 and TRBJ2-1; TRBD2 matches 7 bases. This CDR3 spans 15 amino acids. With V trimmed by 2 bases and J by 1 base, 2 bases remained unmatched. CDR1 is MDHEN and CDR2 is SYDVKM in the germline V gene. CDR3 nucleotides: TGTGCCAGCAGTTTAGGGGGGGGGTCCTACAATGAGCAGTTCTTC. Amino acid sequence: CASSLGGGSYNEQFF.

CDR3 nucleotides: TGTGCCAGCAGCGCGGGTGGATTAACAGGGACTGAAGCTTTCTTT. Its protein product is CASSAGGLTGTEAFF. The V call is TRBV7-8, the J call TRBJ1-1; TRBD1 is a possible D gene (6 bases). CDR1 SGHVS and CDR2 FQNEAQ come from the germline V gene. The CDR3 sequence is 15 residues long. Trimming took 5 bases from V and 5 from J, leaving 18 bases between them.

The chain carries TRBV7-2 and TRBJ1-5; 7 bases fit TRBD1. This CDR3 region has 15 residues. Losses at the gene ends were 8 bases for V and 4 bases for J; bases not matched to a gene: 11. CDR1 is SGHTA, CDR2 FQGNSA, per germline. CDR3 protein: CASSSMGQQNQPQHF. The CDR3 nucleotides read TGTGCCAGCTCCTCCATGGGACAGCAGAATCAGCCCCAGCATTTT. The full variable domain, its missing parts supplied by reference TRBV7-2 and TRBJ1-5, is GAGVSQSPSNKVTEKGKDVELRCDPISGHTALYWYRQSLGQGLEFLIYFQGNSAPDKSGLPSDRFSAERTGGSVSTLTIQRTQQEDSAVYLCASSSMGQQNQPQHFGDGTRLSIL.

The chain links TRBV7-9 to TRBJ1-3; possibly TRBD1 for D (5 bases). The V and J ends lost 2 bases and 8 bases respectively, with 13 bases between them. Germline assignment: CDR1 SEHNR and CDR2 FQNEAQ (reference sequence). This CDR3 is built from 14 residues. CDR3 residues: CASSLRRGVDTIYF. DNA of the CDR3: TGTGCCAGCAGCTTACGTCGGGGGGTAGACACCATATATTTT.

The CDR3 sequence: CASSYGAQGEAFF. Here the CDR3 DNA reads TGTGCCAGCAGCTACGGGGCCCAGGGGGAAGCTTTCTTT. The V gene is TRBV5-4, the J gene TRBJ1-1; a possible D gene is TRBD1 (6 bases). The germline CDR1 and CDR2 sequences are SGHNT and YYREEE (reference sequence). There are 13 residues in the CDR3. V lost 3 bases and J lost 8, with 14 bases in between.

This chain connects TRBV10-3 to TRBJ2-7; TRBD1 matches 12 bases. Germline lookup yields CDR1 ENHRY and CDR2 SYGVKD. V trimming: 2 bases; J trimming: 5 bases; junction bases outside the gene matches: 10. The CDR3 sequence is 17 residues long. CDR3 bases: TGTGCCATCAGTGAGGCTTCCGTGGGGACAGGGGGCAACGAGCAGTACTTC. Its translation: CAISEASVGTGGNEQYF.

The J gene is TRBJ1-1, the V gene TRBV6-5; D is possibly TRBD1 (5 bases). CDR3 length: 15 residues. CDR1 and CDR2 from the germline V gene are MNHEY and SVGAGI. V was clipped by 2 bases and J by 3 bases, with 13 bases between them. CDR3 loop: CASSYGGASDTEAFF. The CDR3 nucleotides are TGTGCCAGCAGTTACGGAGGGGCTAGTGACACTGAAGCTTTCTTT.

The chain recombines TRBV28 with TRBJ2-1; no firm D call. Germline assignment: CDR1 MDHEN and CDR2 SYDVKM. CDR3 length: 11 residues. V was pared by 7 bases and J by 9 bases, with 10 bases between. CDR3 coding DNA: TGTGCCAGCACCCGAATGGCTGAGCAGTTCTTC. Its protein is CASTRMAEQFF.

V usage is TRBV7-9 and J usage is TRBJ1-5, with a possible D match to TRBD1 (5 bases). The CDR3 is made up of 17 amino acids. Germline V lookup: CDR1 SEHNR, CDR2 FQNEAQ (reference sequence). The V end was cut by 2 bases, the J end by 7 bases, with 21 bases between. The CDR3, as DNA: TGTGCCAGCAGCTTACCCTCGGACACTCGAAACACACAGCCCCAGCATTTT. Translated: CASSLPSDTRNTQPQHF. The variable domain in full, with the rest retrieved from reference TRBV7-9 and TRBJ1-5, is DTGVSQNPRHKITKRGQNVTFRCDPISEHNRLYWYRQTLGQGPEFLTYFQNEAQLEKSRLLSDRFSAERPKGSFSTLEIQRTEQGDSAMYLCASSLPSDTRNTQPQHFGDGTRLSIL.

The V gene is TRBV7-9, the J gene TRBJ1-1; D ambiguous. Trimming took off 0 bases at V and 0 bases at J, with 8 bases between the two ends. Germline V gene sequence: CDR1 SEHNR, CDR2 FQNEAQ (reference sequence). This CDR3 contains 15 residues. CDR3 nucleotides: TGTGCCAGCAGCTTAGCCCAAACAGTGAACACTGAAGCTTTCTTT. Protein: CASSLAQTVNTEAFF.

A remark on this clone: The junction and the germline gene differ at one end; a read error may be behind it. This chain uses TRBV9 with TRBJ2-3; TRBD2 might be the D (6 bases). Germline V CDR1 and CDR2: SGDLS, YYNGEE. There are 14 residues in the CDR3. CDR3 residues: CASSVAGSIDTQYF. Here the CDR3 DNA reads TGTGCCAGCAGCGTAGCCGGGAGCATAGATACGCAGTATTTT.

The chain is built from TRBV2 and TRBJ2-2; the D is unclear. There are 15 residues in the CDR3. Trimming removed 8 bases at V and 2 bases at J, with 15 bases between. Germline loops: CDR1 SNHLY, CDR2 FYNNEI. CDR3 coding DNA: TGTGCCAGCGAGCCGGCAGGCGTCAACACCGGGGAGCTGTTTTTT. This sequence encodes CASEPAGVNTGELFF.

The CDR3 coding sequence is TGCGCCAGCAGCCTCCGAGGAAGCCGGGTAAATGAGCAGTTCTTC. This encodes CASSLRGSRVNEQFF. J is TRBJ2-1 and V is TRBV5-1; D gene uncertain. Germline values: CDR1 SGHRS, CDR2 YFSETQ. The CDR3 runs 15 residues. V lost 4 bases to trimming and J lost 7 bases, with 18 bases between them.

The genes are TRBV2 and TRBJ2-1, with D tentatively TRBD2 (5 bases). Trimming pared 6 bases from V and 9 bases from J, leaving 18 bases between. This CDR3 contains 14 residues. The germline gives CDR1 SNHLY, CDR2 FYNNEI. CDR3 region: CASRDGKEGSEQFF. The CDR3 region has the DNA TGTGCCAGCAGGGATGGAAAAGAGGGAAGTGAGCAGTTCTTC.

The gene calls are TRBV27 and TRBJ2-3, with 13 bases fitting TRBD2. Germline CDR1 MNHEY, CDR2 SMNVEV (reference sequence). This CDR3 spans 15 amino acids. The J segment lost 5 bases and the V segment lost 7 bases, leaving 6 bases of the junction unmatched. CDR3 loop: CASTRTSGRIDTQYF. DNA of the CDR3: TGTGCCAGCACCCGGACTAGCGGGAGAATAGATACGCAGTATTTT.

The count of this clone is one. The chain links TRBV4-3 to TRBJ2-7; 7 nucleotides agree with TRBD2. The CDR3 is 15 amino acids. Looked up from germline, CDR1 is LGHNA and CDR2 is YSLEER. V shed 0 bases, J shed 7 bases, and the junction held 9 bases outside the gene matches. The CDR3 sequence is CASSQEVAGAGEQYF. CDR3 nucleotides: TGCGCCAGCAGCCAAGAGGTGGCGGGAGCAGGAGAGCAGTACTTC.